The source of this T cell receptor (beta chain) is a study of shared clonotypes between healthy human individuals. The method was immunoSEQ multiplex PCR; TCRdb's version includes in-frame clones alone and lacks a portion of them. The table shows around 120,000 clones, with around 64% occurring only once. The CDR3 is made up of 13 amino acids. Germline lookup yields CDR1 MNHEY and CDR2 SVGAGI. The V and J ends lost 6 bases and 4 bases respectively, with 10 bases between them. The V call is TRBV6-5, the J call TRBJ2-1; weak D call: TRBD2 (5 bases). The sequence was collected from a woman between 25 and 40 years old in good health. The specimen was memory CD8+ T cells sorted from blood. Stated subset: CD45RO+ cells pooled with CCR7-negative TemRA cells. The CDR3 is CASRGLPYNEQFF. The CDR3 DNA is TGTGCCAGCAGAGGACTGCCATACAATGAGCAGTTCTTC.